This TCR beta chain was found in a study of beta chain features in type 1 diabetes (dated by TCRdb to 2016 to 2018). At the level of the whole study: Mean age, gender distribution, total cell number and subset yield did not differ between patients and healthy donors. A total of 107,917,701 sorted cells were examined across all samples, and RNA yield correlated strongly with the number of cells per subset. Naive and central memory subsets were obtained from all 30 or so donors, but regulatory and stem cell-like memory subsets were isolated from only 8 patients and 8 healthy donors. The study compared TCRB repertoires of sorted circulating CD4+ T cell subsets between recently diagnosed type 1 diabetes patients and matched healthy donors. The paper as a whole reports these results and caveats: Only small numbers of individuals were included in the HLA sub-analyses, which left unresolved whether HLA type had any influence on TCRB rearrangement. In all four CD4+ subsets, TCRB CDR3 length was moderately but significantly shorter in type 1 diabetes patients. Naive, central memory and regulatory TCRB repertoires appeared to be more alike among patients than among healthy donors. Patients with type 1 diabetes made fewer insertions and deleted more nucleotides at VDJ recombination sites, implying thymic rearrangement abnormalities. Because cDNA was sequenced instead of genomic DNA, highly expressing activated cells could be over-represented, though the groups showed no difference in activation or CD3 levels. Shorter templates might be favored by PCR, yet because patient and control samples were amplified and corrected together, any such skew would affect both groups equally.

The CDR3 spans 12 residues, from the cysteine through the phenylalanine. Just the 36-base CDR3 DNA is kept, in frame starting at base 1. Taken from the germline V gene, the CDR1 and CDR2 loops are MDHEN and SYDVKM. The junction carries 8 bases between V and J, which are trimmed by 2 bases and 6 bases respectively. From each donor, a single peripheral blood sample of 100 to 150 mL on average was drawn into heparinised tubes. A BD FACSAria II and a panel including CD45RO, CCR7, CD25, CD127, CD95 and CD27 were used to sort naive, central memory, regulatory and stem cell-like memory CD4+ T cells. A purity above 95% was achieved for all sorted populations. PBMCs were isolated immediately by Lymphoprep density gradient centrifugation and stained directly without culture. So that batch effects would be minimized, each experiment stained and sorted samples in pairs, pairing one healthy donor with one patient.

This clone was observed a few times. This receptor's antigen is unknown. No much larger clone is present one base from it, and per-base qualities are unavailable. The entire isolated RNA was reverse transcribed using the High Capacity cDNA Reverse Transcription Kit, and thus expressed TCRB transcripts were sequenced. Naive, central memory and regulatory T cell samples underwent deep immunoSEQ sequencing, averaging about 3.57 million total reads per sample. After sorted cells were lysed in RLT buffer, RNA was extracted with DNase-treated RNeasy Micro or Mini kits, with the choice depending on cell number. To prevent cross-contamination, each cell subset was processed individually, whereas patient and healthy donor samples were processed jointly. The immunoSEQ multiplex PCR was used to amplify TCRB sequences from cDNA, yielding 87-bp fragments that span the CDR3 region. Amplicons were sequenced on the Illumina HiSeq platform. The original pipeline was this. Synthetic template baselines were used to correct PCR bias computationally, reads within Hamming distance 2 were collapsed together, and singletons that could not be merged were discarded. By aligning reads against IMGT, V, D and J genes, CDR3 length, and insertions or deletions at six rearrangement sites were assigned. Within each subset, clonotype counts were normalized to sorted cell number, after which true diversity and Gini coefficients were computed with the tcR R package. Repertoire sharing was quantified using the overlap coefficient calculated on TCRB nucleotide sequences. As a proxy for the pre-selection repertoire, out-of-frame TCRB sequences from naive cells were analyzed. TCRdb re-hosts the immuneACCESS table, in-frame sequences only. Its copies lack some clones; in the studies checked, an unresolved V gene accounts for under half of them, and the cause for the rest is not known. V, J and clone size derive from that table, while D and trimming were established from the DNA sequence. Here the sample has just over 600,000 clones; around 16% occur a single time. Around 0.095% of the sample goes to the ten largest clones.

The sequence links TRBV28 to TRBJ2-7; the D region possibly corresponds to TRBD1 (5 bases align). The sequencing input was naive CD4+ T cells from blood. This specimen's cell subset or site label, interpreted: true naive CD4+ T cells. The receptor was isolated from a man younger than 35 in good health. The DNA sequence is given as TGTGCCAGCAGTTTACGCAGGGTCGAGCAGTACTTC. This yields the protein CASSLRRVEQYF.